This passage covers 28 T cell receptor beta chains from one sample sequenced in a study of T-cell memory formation after mild COVID-19. TCRdb used MiXCR to reprocess the 5' RACE reads, holding one entry per CDR3 protein. The sample gives about 470,000 distinct CDR3 sequences, around a quarter of which show up once; approximately 12% is in the top ten. Sequencing was performed on PBMCs or a T cell subset sorted from them (not recorded which). These receptors came from an adult woman who had mild COVID-19 (a few samples of this study predate the infection). Cell type and time point are not known.

This clonotype has just a few counts. The chain carries TRBV15 and TRBJ1-1; the D is unclear. The CDR3 consists of 13 residues. V lost 7 bases, J lost 3 bases, and 12 bases lay in between. The V gene's germline CDR1 is LNHNV and CDR2 YYDKDF (reference sequence). The CDR3 coding sequence is TGTGCCACCACAGACATTCGGGACACTGAAGCTTTCTTT. It yields the protein CATTDIRDTEAFF.

V gene TRBV6-6 combines with J gene TRBJ1-3; no clear D. Trimming left V 0 bases short and J 4 bases short, with 7 bases between. Germline lookup yields CDR1 MNHNY and CDR2 SVGAGI (reference sequence). There are 14 residues in the CDR3. The CDR3, as DNA: TGTGCCAGCAGTTACTCGGGCATAGGAAACACCATATATTTT. The encoded protein is CASSYSGIGNTIYF.

The chain combines TRBV5-6 with TRBJ2-7, with 8 bases aligning to TRBD2. The length of the CDR3 is 14 residues. CDR1 and CDR2 from the germline V gene are SGHDT and YYEEEE. The ends lost 3 bases at V and 4 bases at J; junction bases unmatched: 6. CDR3 loop: CASSSERGTYEQYF. The CDR3 coding sequence is TGTGCCAGCAGCTCGGAGCGGGGGACTTACGAGCAGTACTTC.

The chain joins TRBV6-1 to TRBJ2-2; possible D gene TRBD1, 6 bases. From germline, CDR1 is MNHNS and CDR2 SASEGT. CDR3 length: 14 amino acids. V lost 5 bases and J lost 8, with 15 bases in between. The CDR3 sequence is CASSYGQSAGELFF. The CDR3, as DNA: TGTGCCAGCAGTTACGGACAGTCGGCGGGGGAGCTGTTTTTT.

The table lists this clonotype with a few counts. The CDR3 nucleotides are TGTGCCAGCAGCCCCTTTAGCGTTAGCTCCTACGAGCAGTACTTC. Its protein is CASSPFSVSSYEQYF. The V call is TRBV7-9, the J call TRBJ2-7; tentative D call: TRBD2 (5 bases). V was shortened by 5 bases and J by 0 bases, with 14 bases between the two germline ends. Germline V gene lookup returns CDR1 SEHNR and CDR2 FQNEAQ (reference sequence). CDR3 length: 15 residues.

V gene TRBV6-5 combines with J gene TRBJ2-7, with D uncertain. V lost 6 bases and J lost 3, with 6 bases in between. Germline assignment: CDR1 MNHEY and CDR2 SVGAGI. CDR3 length: 11 residues. CDR3 sequence: CASRNVYEQYF. CDR3 nucleotides: TGTGCCAGCAGGAACGTCTACGAGCAGTACTTC.

The chain links TRBV15 to TRBJ2-1; D may be TRBD1 (5 bases). Germline V CDR1 and CDR2: LNHNV, YYDKDF (reference sequence). V dropped 0 bases and J dropped 0 bases, with 12 bases sitting between them. CDR3 size: 17 residues. In DNA, the CDR3 is TGTGCCACCAGCAGAGATCGTTTCAGGGCCTCCTACAATGAGCAGTTCTTC. It is translated as CATSRDRFRASYNEQFF. The full variable domain, completed using reference TRBV15 and TRBJ2-1, is DAMVIQNPRYQVTQFGKPVTLSCSQTLNHNVMYWYQQKSSQAPKLLFHYYDKDFNNEADTPDNFQSRRPNTSFCFLDIRSPGLGDTAMYLCATSRDRFRASYNEQFFGPGTRLTVL.

The genes are TRBV5-1 and TRBJ2-3, with a possible D match to TRBD2 (6 bases). The CDR3 runs to 15 residues. V dropped 3 bases and J dropped 2 bases, with 13 bases sitting between them. Germline values: CDR1 SGHRS, CDR2 YFSETQ. The CDR3 is CASSSAGLFTDTQYF. DNA of the CDR3: TGCGCCAGCAGCTCCGCCGGACTATTCACAGATACGCAGTATTTT.

This chain uses TRBV24-1 with TRBJ2-7; TRBD2 might be the D (6 bases). CDR3 length equals 18 residues. V dropped 4 bases and J dropped 6 bases, with 27 bases sitting between them. Germline CDR1 and CDR2: KGHDR and SFDVKD. CDR3 DNA: TGTGCCACCAGTGACCCGAACCGGGGGAGATTAGCTGTCTCCGAGCAGTACTTC. This sequence encodes CATSDPNRGRLAVSEQYF.

This clonotype was seen a few times. This sequence joins TRBV12-3 or TRBV12-4 and TRBJ2-3, with 12 bases identical to TRBD1. The CDR3 extends over 21 amino acids. Trimming cost V 0 bases and J 0 bases; bases outside gene matches: 13. The CDR3 DNA is TGTGCCAGCAGTTTAGCTGCCCGGGACAGGGGGCTGTGCCACAGCACAGATACGCAGTATTTT. Its protein product is CASSLAARDRGLCHSTDTQYF.

In DNA, the CDR3 is TGTGCCACCAGTGAATCCGGGACAGGTTACAATCAGCCCCAGCATTTT. Its translation: CATSESGTGYNQPQHF. The chain couples TRBV24-1 to TRBJ1-5; 8 positions match TRBD1. CDR1 is KGHDR, CDR2 SFDVKD, per germline. CDR3 length equals 16 residues. Trimming removed 4 bases from V and 3 bases from J; junction bases left unmatched: 7.

The chain carries TRBV3-1 and TRBJ2-1; D not certain. Trimming cost V 4 bases and J 8 bases, with 12 bases left between them. The germline V gene has CDR1 LGHDT and CDR2 YNNKEL (reference sequence). The CDR3 contains 13 residues. The CDR3 DNA is TGTGCCAGCAGCCCAGCTCCTACCCATGAGCAGTTCTTC. This translates into CASSPAPTHEQFF.

This clonotype was seen a few times. The chain couples TRBV15 to TRBJ2-1; D gene uncertain. V was trimmed by 3 bases and J by 7 bases, leaving 19 bases between them. The CDR3 spans 16 residues. Germline loops: CDR1 LNHNV, CDR2 YYDKDF (reference sequence). CDR3 sequence (DNA): TGTGCCACCAGCAGGGCCGTAAACGGAGTGGGGAATGAGCAGTTCTTC. This gives the protein CATSRAVNGVGNEQFF.

The sample holds many counts of this clonotype. The V gene is TRBV7-6, the J gene TRBJ2-1; D possibly corresponds to TRBD2 (5 bases). Germline V gene lookup returns CDR1 SGHVS and CDR2 FNYEAQ. Trimming took 5 bases from V and 3 from J, leaving 17 bases between them. This CDR3 is built from 16 residues. The CDR3 here is CASSPSRGQIYNEQFF. The DNA for the CDR3 is TGTGCCAGCAGCCCCAGCCGCGGGCAGATCTACAATGAGCAGTTCTTC.

This clonotype appeared a few times. The rearrangement joins TRBV7-9 to TRBJ2-3; possibly TRBD1 or TRBD2 for D (5 bases each). The germline gives CDR1 SEHNR, CDR2 FQNEAQ (reference sequence). This CDR3 spans 15 amino acids. V lost 5 bases to trimming and J lost 1 base, with 13 bases between them. CDR3 protein: CASSVPGRGTDTQYF. In DNA, the CDR3 is TGTGCCAGCAGCGTGCCGGGGCGGGGCACAGATACGCAGTATTTT.

This chain uses TRBV5-1 with TRBJ2-7, with TRBD2 as a possible D gene (6 bases). V was shortened by 5 bases and J by 0 bases, with 12 bases between the two germline ends. The germline gives CDR1 SGHRS, CDR2 YFSETQ. The CDR3 spans 14 residues. The CDR3 here is CASSWGLLSYEQYF. CDR3 DNA: TGCGCCAGCAGTTGGGGACTTCTCTCCTACGAGCAGTACTTC.

This clonotype has just a few counts. The rearrangement uses TRBV29-1 and TRBJ1-1, with a weak D call TRBD1 (6 bases). Germline-derived CDR1 and CDR2 are SQVTM and ANQGSEA. Deletions cut 2 bases from V and 4 bases from J, with 8 bases between. CDR3 length: 12 amino acids. CDR3 sequence reads: CSVELGGTEAFF. The CDR3 coding sequence is TGCAGCGTTGAATTAGGGGGCACTGAAGCTTTCTTT.

The rearrangement joins TRBV12-5 to TRBJ2-3, with TRBD1 identical over 7 bases. V shed 0 bases and J 0 bases; nucleotides not matched to a gene: 15. The CDR3 spans 20 residues. Germline loops: CDR1 LGHNT, CDR2 FRNRAP. The CDR3 sequence: CASGLVEKTGMNDSTDTQYF. As DNA, the CDR3 is TGTGCTAGTGGTTTGGTAGAAAAGACAGGGATGAACGATAGCACAGATACGCAGTATTTT.

This clonotype has just a few counts. This chain uses TRBV9 with TRBJ1-6; D unresolved. Between the trimmed V and J ends, which lost 3 bases and 9 bases, there was a span of 10 bases. The CDR3 spans 13 residues. Germline CDR1 and CDR2: SGDLS and YYNGEE. CDR3 loop: CASSGAWSSPLHF. In nucleotides, the CDR3 is TGTGCCAGCAGCGGCGCTTGGAGTTCACCCCTCCACTTT.

The V call is TRBV6-2 or TRBV6-3, the J call TRBJ1-3; a weak D match, TRBD1 (6 bases). The CDR3 has 16 residues. V lost 7 bases and J 1 base, leaving 17 bases between the germline ends. Germline V gene sequence: CDR1 MNHEY, CDR2 SVGEGT. The CDR3: CASTTRGATSGNTIYF. The CDR3 DNA follows: TGTGCCAGCACTACAAGGGGGGCGACTTCTGGAAACACCATATATTTT.

This chain connects TRBV12-3 or TRBV12-4 to TRBJ2-5; 9 bases agree with TRBD2. The trim removed 6 bases at V and 4 bases at J, leaving 9 bases unmatched. There are 15 residues in the CDR3. The CDR3 spells CASSKKRAGGETQYF. CDR3 nucleotide sequence: TGTGCCAGCAGCAAAAAGCGAGCGGGAGGAGAGACCCAGTACTTC.

This clonotype came up a few times. The CDR3 spells CASSQVPPGELFF. The CDR3 DNA is TGTGCCAGCAGCCAGGTCCCCCCCGGGGAGCTGTTTTTT. This chain joins TRBV4-2 and TRBJ2-2; D unresolved. V lost 3 bases to trimming and J lost 6 bases, with 8 bases between them. Looked up from germline, CDR1 is LGHNA and CDR2 is YNFKEQ. This CDR3 spans 13 amino acids.

This clonotype has just a few counts. The chain uses TRBV7-2 and TRBJ2-3; 11 nucleotides agree with TRBD2. The CDR3 is 20 residues long. Germline V CDR1 and CDR2: SGHTA, FQGNSA. V trimming: 1 base; J trimming: 0 bases; junction bases outside the gene matches: 12. The CDR3 loop reads CASSLVPSGRIGGSTDTQYF. CDR3 bases: TGTGCCAGCAGCTTAGTGCCTAGCGGGAGGATAGGGGGGAGCACAGATACGCAGTATTTT.

This rearrangement joins TRBV3-1 to TRBJ2-7; D uncertain. Germline CDR1 LGHDT, CDR2 YNNKEL (reference sequence). The CDR3 totals 14 residues. The V end was cut by 1 base, the J end by 6 bases, with 13 bases between. CDR3 nucleotide sequence: TGTGCCAGCAGCCAAGGGGTGTTTGCGGCCGAGCAGTACTTC. It is translated as CASSQGVFAAEQYF.

The CDR3 DNA reads as TGTGCCAGCAGCTTAGCCGGGGACCCAGATACGCAGTATTTT. It encodes CASSLAGDPDTQYF. The chain employs TRBV7-6 and TRBJ2-3; TRBD1 or TRBD2 may be the D gene (5 bases each). The CDR3 covers 14 residues. Trimming removed 0 bases from V and 4 bases from J, with 8 bases in between. Germline CDR1 reads SGHVS; CDR2 reads FNYEAQ.

This clonotype was observed a handful of times. The rearrangement uses TRBV24-1 and TRBJ2-1, with D perhaps given as TRBD1 or TRBD2 (6 bases each). The CDR3 has 17 amino acids. Between the trimmed V and J ends, which lost 2 bases and 8 bases, there was a span of 21 bases. CDR1 and CDR2 from the germline V gene are KGHDR and SFDVKD. CDR3: CATSDYSKTRGIDEQFF. The CDR3 bases are TGTGCCACCAGTGATTACTCCAAGACTAGGGGGATCGATGAGCAGTTCTTC.

This clonotype was picked up a small number of times. The CDR3 nucleotides read TGTGCCAGCATACTAGCGGGAGGGACCTACGAGCAGTACTTC. It codes for CASILAGGTYEQYF. The chain joins TRBV6-2 or TRBV6-3 to TRBJ2-7, with 13 bases fitting TRBD2. The germline gives CDR1 MNHEY, CDR2 SVGEGT. Germline trimming cut 7 bases from V and 2 bases from J; bases unmatched to any gene: 2. The CDR3 spans 14 residues.

This chain joins TRBV9 and TRBJ2-2; D gene unclear. CDR1 SGDLS and CDR2 YYNGEE come from the germline V gene. The CDR3 covers 17 residues. V lost 2 bases, J lost 0 bases, and 14 bases lay in between. CDR3 bases: TGTGCCAGCAGCGTGCGTGTGGAACTCGCGAACACCGGGGAGCTGTTTTTT. Translating gives CASSVRVELANTGELFF.